What follows describes a single TCR beta chain. Antigen unknown. This sample stems from a study of T cells in tuberculosis. Study as a whole: IGRA-negative adolescents, IGRA-positive adolescents with latent tuberculosis and adults with active tuberculosis formed this South African cohort.

Findings and limits, study-wide: Shorter CDR3-alpha in active tuberculosis partly drove smaller distances. Active tuberculosis alpha repertoires lay closer to GMM-specific TCRs than controls'.

Method: immunoSEQ multiplex PCR; TCRdb's copy keeps in-frame clones and lacks some. The sample has about 24,000 clones, about 95% seen once. Germline assignment: CDR1 MNHNS and CDR2 SASEGT. The CDR3 sequence is 15 residues long. V gave up 6 bases and J gave up 5 bases, with 20 bases separating them. The chain has TRBV6-1 and TRBJ2-7; possibly TRBD1 for D (6 bases). This receptor was taken from a donor aged 10-29 years with latent tuberculosis or without tuberculosis infection. Sequenced sample: PBMCs. In DNA, the CDR3 is TGTGCCAGCAGATCAGGGACACACGCTTCCCACGAGCAGTACTTC. Translating it yields CASRSGTHASHEQYF.